This T cell receptor beta chain was sequenced for a study of OX40 agonist ivuxolimab in advanced cancers. Study in general: Partial response was recorded in three patients: one hepatocellular carcinoma and two cutaneous melanoma cases.

The study, taken as a whole, reports: Both CD4+ and CD8+ T cell populations in blood had undergone clonal expansion by week 6 at 0.1 to 3.0 mg/kg.

Concerning this clone: Its antigen remains unidentified.

CDR1 SQVTM and CDR2 ANQGSEA come from the germline V gene. V dropped 6 bases and J dropped 5 bases, with 16 bases sitting between them. CDR3 length equals 13 residues. TCRdb keeps only in-frame clones here, not all; method: immunoSEQ multiplex PCR. The sample holds 76,000 or so clones, 85% seen once. The input for sequencing was CD4+ or CD8+ T cells sorted from blood, taken in a trial of the OX40 agonist ivuxolimab. The genes are TRBV29-1 and TRBJ1-2, with no clear D. This receptor was identified in an adult with an advanced solid tumor such as melanoma, head and neck, liver or kidney cancer. CDR3 DNA sequence: TGCAGCGTGAAAGGGTGGGTCGGGTATGGCTACACCTTC. This encodes CSVKGWVGYGYTF.